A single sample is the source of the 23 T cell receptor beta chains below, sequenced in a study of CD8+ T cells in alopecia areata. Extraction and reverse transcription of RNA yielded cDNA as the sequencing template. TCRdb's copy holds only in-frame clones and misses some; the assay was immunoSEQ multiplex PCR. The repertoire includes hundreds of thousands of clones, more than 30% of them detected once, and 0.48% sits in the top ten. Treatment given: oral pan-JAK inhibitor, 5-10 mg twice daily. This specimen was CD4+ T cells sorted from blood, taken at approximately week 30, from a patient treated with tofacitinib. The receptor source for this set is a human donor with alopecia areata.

CDR3 protein: CASKGQGFGELFF. The CDR3 coding sequence is TGCGCCAGCAAGGGACAGGGGTTCGGGGAGCTGTTTTTT. This chain joins TRBV10-2 and TRBJ2-2; 10 bases are a match to TRBD1. There are 13 residues in the CDR3. V lost 7 bases to trimming and J lost 7 bases; unmatched junction nucleotides: 3. CDR1 is WSHSY and CDR2 is SAAADI in the germline V gene.

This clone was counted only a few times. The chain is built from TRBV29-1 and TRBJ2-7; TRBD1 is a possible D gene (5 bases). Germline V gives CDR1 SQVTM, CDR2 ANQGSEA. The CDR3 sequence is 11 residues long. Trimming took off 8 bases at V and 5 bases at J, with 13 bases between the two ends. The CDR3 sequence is CSLTWGHEQYF. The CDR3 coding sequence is TGCAGCCTGACATGGGGCCACGAGCAGTACTTC.

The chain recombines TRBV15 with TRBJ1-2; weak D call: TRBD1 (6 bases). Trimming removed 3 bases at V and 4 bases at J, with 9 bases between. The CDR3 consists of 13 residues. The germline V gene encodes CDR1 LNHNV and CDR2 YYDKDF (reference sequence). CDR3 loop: CATSRDSIYGYTF. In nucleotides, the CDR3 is TGTGCCACCAGCAGGGACAGCATCTATGGCTACACCTTC.

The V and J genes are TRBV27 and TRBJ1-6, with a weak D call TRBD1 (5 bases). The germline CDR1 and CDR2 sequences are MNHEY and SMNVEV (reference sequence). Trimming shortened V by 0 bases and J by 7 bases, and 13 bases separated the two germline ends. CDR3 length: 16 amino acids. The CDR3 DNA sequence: TGTGCCAGCAGTTTATCGATGGGGGTGCGGAATTCACCCCTCCACTTT. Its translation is CASSLSMGVRNSPLHF.

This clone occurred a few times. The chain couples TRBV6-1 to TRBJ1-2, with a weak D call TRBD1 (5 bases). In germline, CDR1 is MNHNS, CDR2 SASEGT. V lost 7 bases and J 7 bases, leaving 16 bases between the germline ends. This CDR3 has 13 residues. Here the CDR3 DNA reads TGTGCCAGCACCACTCAGGGATTTCGTGGCTACACCTTC. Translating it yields CASTTQGFRGYTF.

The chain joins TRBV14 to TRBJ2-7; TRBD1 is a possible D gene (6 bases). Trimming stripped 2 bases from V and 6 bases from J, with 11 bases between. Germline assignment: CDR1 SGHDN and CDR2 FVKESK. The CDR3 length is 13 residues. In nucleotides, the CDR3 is TGTGCCAGCAGCCAATTGGGGGCGAGCGAGCAGTACTTC. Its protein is CASSQLGASEQYF. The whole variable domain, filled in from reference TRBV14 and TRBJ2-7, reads EAGVTQFPSHSVIEKGQTVTLRCDPISGHDNLYWYRRVMGKEIKFLLHFVKESKQDESGMPNNRFLAERTGGTYSTLKVQPAELEDSGVYFCASSQLGASEQYFGPGTRLTVT.

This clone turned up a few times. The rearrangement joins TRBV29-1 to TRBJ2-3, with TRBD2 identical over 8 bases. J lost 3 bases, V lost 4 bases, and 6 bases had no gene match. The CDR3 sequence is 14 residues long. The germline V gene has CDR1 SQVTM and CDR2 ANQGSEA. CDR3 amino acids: CSVAVREGTDTQYF. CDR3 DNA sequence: TGCAGCGTTGCGGTCCGGGAGGGAACAGATACGCAGTATTTT.

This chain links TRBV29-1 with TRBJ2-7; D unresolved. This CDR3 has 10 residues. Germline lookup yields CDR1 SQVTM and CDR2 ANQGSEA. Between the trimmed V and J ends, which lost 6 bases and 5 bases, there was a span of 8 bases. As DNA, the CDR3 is TGCAGCGTCCTCGAAAACGAGCAGTACTTC. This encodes CSVLENEQYF.

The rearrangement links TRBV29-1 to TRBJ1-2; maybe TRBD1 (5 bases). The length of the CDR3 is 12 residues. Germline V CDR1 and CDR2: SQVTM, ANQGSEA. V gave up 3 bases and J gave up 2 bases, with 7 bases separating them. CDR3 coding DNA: TGCAGCGTTGACAGGGCGAACTATGGCTACACCTTC. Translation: CSVDRANYGYTF.

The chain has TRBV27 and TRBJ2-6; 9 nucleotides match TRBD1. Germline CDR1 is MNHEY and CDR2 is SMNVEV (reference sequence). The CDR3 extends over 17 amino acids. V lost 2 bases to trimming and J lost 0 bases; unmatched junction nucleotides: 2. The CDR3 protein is CASSLGQGYSGANVLTF. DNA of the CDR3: TGTGCCAGCAGTTTAGGACAGGGGTACTCTGGGGCCAACGTCCTGACTTTC.

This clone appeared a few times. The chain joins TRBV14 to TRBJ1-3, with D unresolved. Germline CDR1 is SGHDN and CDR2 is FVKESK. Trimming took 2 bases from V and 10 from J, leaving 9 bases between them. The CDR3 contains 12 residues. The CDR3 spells CASSQTSWTIYF. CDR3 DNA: TGTGCCAGCAGCCAAACGAGCTGGACCATATATTTT.

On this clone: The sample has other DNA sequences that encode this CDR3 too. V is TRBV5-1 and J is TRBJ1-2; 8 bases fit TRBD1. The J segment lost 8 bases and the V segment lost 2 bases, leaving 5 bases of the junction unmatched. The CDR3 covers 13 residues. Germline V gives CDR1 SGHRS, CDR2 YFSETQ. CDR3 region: CASSFGQGYGYTF. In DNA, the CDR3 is TGCGCCAGCAGCTTTGGACAGGGATACGGCTACACCTTC. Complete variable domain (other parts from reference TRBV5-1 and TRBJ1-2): KAGVTQTPRYLIKTRGQQVTLSCSPISGHRSVSWYQQTPGQGLQFLFEYFSETQRNKGNFPGRFSGRQFSNSRSEMNVSTLELGDSALYLCASSFGQGYGYTFGSGTRLTVV.

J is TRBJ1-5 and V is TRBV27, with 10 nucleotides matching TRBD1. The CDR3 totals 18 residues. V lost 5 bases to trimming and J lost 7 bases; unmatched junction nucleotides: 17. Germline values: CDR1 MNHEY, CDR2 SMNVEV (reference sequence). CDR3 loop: CASSPSDRGLEMGQPQHF. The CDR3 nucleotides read TGTGCCAGCAGTCCCTCAGACAGGGGGCTTGAGATGGGGCAGCCCCAGCATTTT.

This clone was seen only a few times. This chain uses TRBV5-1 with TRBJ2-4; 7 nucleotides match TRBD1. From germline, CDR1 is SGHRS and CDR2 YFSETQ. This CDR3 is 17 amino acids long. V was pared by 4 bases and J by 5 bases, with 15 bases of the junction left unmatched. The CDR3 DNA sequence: TGCGCCAGCAGCCCAAGGGGACAGCACTCGCCGGAAAACATTCAGTACTTC. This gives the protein CASSPRGQHSPENIQYF.

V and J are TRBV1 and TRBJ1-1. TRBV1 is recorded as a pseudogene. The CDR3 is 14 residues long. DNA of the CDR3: TGCACCAGCAGCCAAGAATGGATGAACACTGAAGCTTTCTTT. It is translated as CTSSQEWMNTEAFF.

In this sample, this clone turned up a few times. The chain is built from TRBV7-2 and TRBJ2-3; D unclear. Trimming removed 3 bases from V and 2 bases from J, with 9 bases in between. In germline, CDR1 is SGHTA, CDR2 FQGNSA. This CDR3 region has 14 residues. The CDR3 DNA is TGTGCCAGCAGCTTCACGCACGTCACAGATACGCAGTATTTT. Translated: CASSFTHVTDTQYF.

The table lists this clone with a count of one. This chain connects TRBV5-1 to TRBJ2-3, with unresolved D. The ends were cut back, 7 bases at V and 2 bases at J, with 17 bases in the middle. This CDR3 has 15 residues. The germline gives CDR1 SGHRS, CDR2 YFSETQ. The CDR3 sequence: CASRNQGWDTDTQYF. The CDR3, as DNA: TGCGCCAGCCGCAATCAAGGATGGGACACAGATACGCAGTATTTT. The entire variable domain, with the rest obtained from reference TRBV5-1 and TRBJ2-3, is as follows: KAGVTQTPRYLIKTRGQQVTLSCSPISGHRSVSWYQQTPGQGLQFLFEYFSETQRNKGNFPGRFSGRQFSNSRSEMNVSTLELGDSALYLCASRNQGWDTDTQYFGPGTRLTVL.

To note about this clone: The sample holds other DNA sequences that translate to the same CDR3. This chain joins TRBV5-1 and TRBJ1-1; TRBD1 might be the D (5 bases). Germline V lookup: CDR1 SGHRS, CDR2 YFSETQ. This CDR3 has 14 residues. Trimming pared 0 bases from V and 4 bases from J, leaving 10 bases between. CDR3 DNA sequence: TGCGCCAGCAGCTTGGTTGGGAGGGGCACTGAAGCTTTCTTT. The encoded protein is CASSLVGRGTEAFF.

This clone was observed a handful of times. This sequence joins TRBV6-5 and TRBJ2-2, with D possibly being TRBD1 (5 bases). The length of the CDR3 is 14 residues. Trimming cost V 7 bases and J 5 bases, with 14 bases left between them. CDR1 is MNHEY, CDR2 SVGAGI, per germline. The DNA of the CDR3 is TGTGCCAGCACCGTACGAAGGGGTACCGGGGAGCTGTTTTTT. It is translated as CASTVRRGTGELFF.

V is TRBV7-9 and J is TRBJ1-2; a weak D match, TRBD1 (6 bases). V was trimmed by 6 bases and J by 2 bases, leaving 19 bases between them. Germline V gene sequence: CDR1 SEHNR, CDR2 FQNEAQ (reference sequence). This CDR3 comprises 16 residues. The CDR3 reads CASSSEDRPLNYGYTF. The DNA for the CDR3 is TGTGCCAGCAGTTCGGAGGACAGACCCTTAAACTATGGCTACACCTTC.

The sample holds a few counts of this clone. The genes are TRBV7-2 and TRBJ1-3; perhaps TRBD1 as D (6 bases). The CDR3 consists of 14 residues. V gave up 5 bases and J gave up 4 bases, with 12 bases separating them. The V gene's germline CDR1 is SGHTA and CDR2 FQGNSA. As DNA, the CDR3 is TGTGCCAGCAGCGACGACAGGATCGGAAACACCATATATTTT. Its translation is CASSDDRIGNTIYF.

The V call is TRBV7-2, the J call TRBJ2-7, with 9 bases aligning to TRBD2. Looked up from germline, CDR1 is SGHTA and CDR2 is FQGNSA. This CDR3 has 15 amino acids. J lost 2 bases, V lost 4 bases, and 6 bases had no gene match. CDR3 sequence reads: CASSYIAGVAYEQYF. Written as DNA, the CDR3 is TGTGCCAGCAGCTACATAGCGGGAGTGGCCTACGAGCAGTACTTC.

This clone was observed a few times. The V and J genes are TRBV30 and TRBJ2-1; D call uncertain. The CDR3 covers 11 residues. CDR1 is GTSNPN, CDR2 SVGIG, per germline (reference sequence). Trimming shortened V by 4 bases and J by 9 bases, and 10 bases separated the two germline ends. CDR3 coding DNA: TGTGCCTGGAACCAGGTCCGTGAGCAGTTCTTC. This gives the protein CAWNQVREQFF.